A selection of T cell receptor beta chains follows, all from one sample in a study of blood T cell repertoires in COVID-19. The protocol was immunoSEQ multiplex PCR, while the TCRdb copy is restricted to in-frame clones and leaves out a portion. The sample contains about 69,000 clones, approximately 78% of which appear only once. Sequenced sample: peripheral blood. The receptors derive from a human donor in a cohort sampled during active COVID-19. Both conserved end residues are part of each CDR3. D genes are given only for firm matches. Size is omitted from some rows. Given values are once, few, many or a class for expanded clones.

v_gene	abundance	len	j_gene	d_gene	CDR3nt	CDR3aa
TRBV14	NA	15	TRBJ1-4	NA	TGTGCCAGCAGCTCCCGAGGGAGGTCCGATGAAAAACTGTTTTTT	CASSSRGRSDEKLFF
TRBV7-2	NA	15	TRBJ2-2	TRBD2	TGTGCCAGCAGCACCCGACTAGCGTTCACCGGGGAGCTGTTTTTT	CASSTRLAFTGELFF
TRBV11-2	few	13	TRBJ2-7	NA	TGTGCCAGCAGCCCGAGTGACAGTGGCGAGCAGTACTTC	CASSPSDSGEQYF
TRBV18	NA	17	TRBJ2-7	TRBD1	TGTGCCAGCTCACCACAGACACTGGACAGGGTCTATGTTGAGCAGTACTTC	CASSPQTLDRVYVEQYF
TRBV11-2	NA	15	TRBJ2-3	TRBD1	TGTGCCAGCAGCCCAACAGGGGGTTCCGCAGATACGCAGTATTTT	CASSPTGGSADTQYF
TRBV4-2	few	17	TRBJ2-7	TRBD2	TGTGCCAGCAGCCAGGCCATTACTAGCGGGGAAATCTACGAGCAGTACTTC	CASSQAITSGEIYEQYF
TRBV30	few	14	TRBJ1-6	TRBD1	TGTGCCTGGAGTGCGGGACAGAATAATTCACCCCTCCACTTT	CAWSAGQNNSPLHF
TRBV4-1	NA	15	TRBJ1-1	TRBD1	TGCGCCAGCAGCCTATGGGACAGGGGGAACACTGAAGCTTTCTTT	CASSLWDRGNTEAFF
TRBV5-1	NA	15	TRBJ1-5	TRBD1	TGCGCCAGCAGCCCGTCGACAGGGTCGGTTCAGCCCCAGCATTTT	CASSPSTGSVQPQHF
TRBV7-9	NA	14	TRBJ2-7	TRBD2	TGTGCCAGCAGCTTCACCGGCGGGGGGTACGAGCAGTACTTC	CASSFTGGGYEQYF
TRBV27	NA	16	TRBJ2-6	TRBD2	TGTGCCAGCTCCAGCGGGAGACTGGCTGGGGCCAACGTCCTGACTTTC	CASSSGRLAGANVLTF
TRBV11-2	NA	13	TRBJ1-2	NA	TGTGCCAGCAGCCCCCGCCAGGGGTATGGCTACACCTTC	CASSPRQGYGYTF
TRBV7-6	few	15	TRBJ2-2	TRBD1	TGTGCCAGCAGCTCCCCTTACAGGGGTACCGGGGAGCTGTTTTTT	CASSSPYRGTGELFF
TRBV2	NA	14	TRBJ1-4	NA	TGTGCCAGCAGTGAGACAGCGCCTAATGAAAAACTGTTTTTT	CASSETAPNEKLFF
TRBV11-2	NA	14	TRBJ2-7	NA	TGTGCCAGCCAAGCGGGCAGGGTGGGCTACGAGCAGTACTTC	CASQAGRVGYEQYF
TRBV4-2	NA	15	TRBJ2-7	NA	TGTGCCAGCAGCCAAGGGGCAGGGTTGGACTACGAGCAGTACTTC	CASSQGAGLDYEQYF